Reported below is one T cell receptor beta chain. What this receptor recognizes is not known. There are no base qualities to consult, and no much larger clone falls within one base. For TCRbeta CDR3 sequencing, genomic DNA was extracted from sorted cells using the QIAGEN DNeasy Blood and Tissue Kit. High-throughput TCRbeta CDR3 sequencing was carried out commercially through immunoSEQ, with PCR amplification with bias correction and internal controls included. In the original analysis: Unique productive TCRbeta sequences were defined by CDR3 nucleotide sequence where primers matched, and otherwise by CDR3 amino acid sequence together with Vbeta and Jbeta genes. As a correction for sorting error, sequences shared between sorted populations at a frequency ratio of 2:1 or less were discarded, and the remaining shared sequences were assigned to the higher population. A sequence counted as donor-reactive if, in CFSE-low cells, the sequence had a frequency of at least 0.01% and was expanded at least 5-fold compared with unstimulated cells. Jensen-Shannon divergence, calculated on the top 100 TCRbeta sequences ranked by frequency, was used to quantify repertoire divergence. When a sample had multiple sequencing runs, each run was corrected for sorting error separately and the runs were then pooled. TCRdb took over this immuneACCESS table, retaining in-frame rearrangements with V and J assigned. Such tables are incomplete; in checked studies, under half of the missing clones stem from an unresolved V gene, and the remainder is unexplained. That table gives V, J and clone size, and the DNA gave D and trimming. For this sample there are tens of thousands of clones; 90% to 95% appear just once. The ten largest clones take up around 1.5% of the sample.

The transplants used related donors with nonmyeloablative bone marrow transplantation, and mixed chimerism in the human trials was transient. Unstimulated Tregs (CD4+CD25+CD127-), CD4+ non-Tregs (CD4+CD25-), CD4 and CD8 cells were FACS-sorted from thawed PBMCs. 4 combined kidney and bone marrow transplant recipients from the ITN036ST trial were included as patients, and samples were available only from these trial subjects. Healthy control blood was processed to PBMCs with a Ficoll density gradient and then cryopreserved, whereas patient PBMCs were collected both before and after transplant. The data stem from a study of Tregs in tolerant kidney transplant recipients (dated by TCRdb to between 2017 and 2020). Broadly, across the study: TCRbeta sequencing was used in the study to identify donor-specific regulatory T cells before combined kidney and bone marrow transplantation, and the identified cells were then tracked after transplant. The research as a whole found: Expanding Tregs with activated donor B cells appeared to identify the most biologically relevant and donor-specific TCRbeta repertoire. Because the PCR primers were changed over time for some patients, nucleotide-level comparison could not be performed across the samples from those patients. Biological reproducibility was not directly assessed, although technical replication error appeared to be minimal. The study was limited by small patient numbers, and the findings need validation in larger populations and under other immunosuppression protocols. In tolerant patients, the expansion of donor-specific Tregs was greater than global Treg expansion, suggesting that the expansion was antigen-driven rather than nonspecific.

V ends up 6 bases short and J 4 bases short, with an unmatched junction base count of 6. There are 14 amino acids in the CDR3, from cysteine to phenylalanine inclusive. Solely the CDR3 DNA is kept, with 42 bases framed from the first base. The germline V gene yields ENHRY for CDR1 and SYGVKD for CDR2. The chain employs TRBV10-3 and TRBJ1-5, with 7 central nucleotides matching TRBD1. This specimen consisted of CD4+ T cells from blood (PBMCs), obtained 24 months after the transplant. The sequence was collected from a human patient who received a combined kidney and bone marrow transplant. Following transplantation, part of the T cell population may be supplied by the graft donor rather than the patient. The sequenced DNA: TGTGCCATCAGCCGGGACAGACAAAATCAGCCCCAGCATTTT. This yields the protein CAISRDRQNQPQHF.